The clone carrying this TCR beta chain was seen a few times. Its specificity is unknown. The source of the sample is a study of beta chain features in type 1 diabetes. Study outcomes and limitations: A moderate, significant TCRB CDR3 shortening appeared in type 1 diabetes across four CD4+ subsets. Patients with type 1 diabetes carried fewer insertions and had more deletions at their VDJ junctions.

The authors reverse transcribed all of the isolated RNA, so sequencing captured expressed TCRB transcripts. Naive, central memory and regulatory T cell samples came to a mean of around 3.5 million reads. Libraries were prepared by immunoSEQ multiplex PCR; TCRdb keeps only in-frame clonotypes and omits some of them. The repertoire holds about half a million clones, with 9.5% to 12% as singletons. CDR1 and CDR2 (germline): MDHEN, SYDVKM. The CDR3 covers 15 residues. Trimming cost V 3 bases and J 9 bases, with 15 bases left between them. The chain carries TRBV28 and TRBJ1-6, with a possible D match to TRBD1 (6 bases). This clonotype originated in a woman aged 18 to 35 in good health. The sequenced material came from naive CD4+ T cells from blood. This chain's CDR3 is CASSFNRRGGSPLHF. In DNA, the CDR3 is TGTGCCAGCAGTTTTAACCGGAGGGGGGGTTCACCCCTCCACTTT.